This TCR beta chain originates from a study of metastatic and nonmetastatic thyroid tumors. Study-level information: Malignant thyroid and benign thyroid patients provided blood and tumor or nodule tissue whose repertoires were compared.

Source study methods: For papillary thyroid cancer, a distant-metastasis classifier was constructed from CDR3 differences observed across clinicopathological groups. TCRdb re-called the PCR reads via MiXCR. These V and J calls are TCRdb output, not the study's own analysis. The table lists roughly 70,000 clones, less than 20% of them singletons. All patients reached thyroid surgery having received no treatment beforehand. Study conclusions and caveats: Significantly greater TCR beta diversity was reportedly found in malignant thyroid tumors than in benign nodules (in blood and tumor).

Germline CDR1 and CDR2: DFQATT and SNEGSKA (reference sequence). CDR3 length: 17 amino acids. Comment on this clone: No antigen is known for it. The junction departs from the called germline gene at one end, perhaps through a read error.

The clonotype was recovered from a female donor with papillary thyroid cancer or a benign thyroid nodule (not recorded which). Some clones in this sample may be carry-over from other donors' samples. This rearrangement joins TRBV20-1 to TRBJ1-6; D remains unclear. The sample comprised blood. The CDR3, as DNA: TGCAGTGCTAGAGATCTGGAGGAGAGCTCCTATAATTCAGCCCTCCACTTT. Translating gives CSARDLEESSYNSALHF.